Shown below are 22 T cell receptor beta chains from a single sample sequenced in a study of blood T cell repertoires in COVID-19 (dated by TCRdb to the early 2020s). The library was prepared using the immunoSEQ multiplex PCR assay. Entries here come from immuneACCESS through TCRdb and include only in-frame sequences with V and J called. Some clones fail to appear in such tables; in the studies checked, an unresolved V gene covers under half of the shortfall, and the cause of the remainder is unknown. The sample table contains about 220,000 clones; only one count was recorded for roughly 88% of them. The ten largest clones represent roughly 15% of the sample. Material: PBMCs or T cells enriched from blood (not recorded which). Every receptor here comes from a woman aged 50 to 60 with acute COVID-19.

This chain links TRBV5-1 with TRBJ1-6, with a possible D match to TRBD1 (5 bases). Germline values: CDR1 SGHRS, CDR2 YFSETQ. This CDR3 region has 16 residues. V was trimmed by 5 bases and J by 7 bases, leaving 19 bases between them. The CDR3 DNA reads TGCGCCAGCAGGATAGGTTTCGGACACCTAAATTCACCCCTCCACTTT. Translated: CASRIGFGHLNSPLHF.

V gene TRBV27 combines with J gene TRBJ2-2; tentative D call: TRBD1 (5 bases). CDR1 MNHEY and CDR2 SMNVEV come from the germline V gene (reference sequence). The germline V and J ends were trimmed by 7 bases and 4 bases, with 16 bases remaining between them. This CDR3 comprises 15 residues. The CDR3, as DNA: TGTGCCAGCAACTCCAGGGTTTCGGGCACCGGGGAGCTGTTTTTT. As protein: CASNSRVSGTGELFF.

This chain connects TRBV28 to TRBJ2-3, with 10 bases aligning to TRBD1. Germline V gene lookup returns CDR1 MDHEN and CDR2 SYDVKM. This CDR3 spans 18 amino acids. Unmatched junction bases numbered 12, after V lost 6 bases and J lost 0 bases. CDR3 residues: CASSERQGARKSTDTQYF. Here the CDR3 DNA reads TGTGCCAGCAGCGAACGACAGGGGGCTAGGAAAAGCACAGATACGCAGTATTTT.

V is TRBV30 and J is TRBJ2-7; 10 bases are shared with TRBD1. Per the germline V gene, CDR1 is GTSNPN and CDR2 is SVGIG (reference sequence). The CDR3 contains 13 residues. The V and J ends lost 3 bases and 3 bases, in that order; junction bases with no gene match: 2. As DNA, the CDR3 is TGTGCCTGGAGCCGGGACAGGGGCTACGAGCAGTACTTC. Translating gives CAWSRDRGYEQYF. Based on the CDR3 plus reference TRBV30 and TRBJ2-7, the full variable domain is SQTIHQWPATLVQPVGSPLSLECTVEGTSNPNLYWYRQAAGRGLQLLFYSVGIGQISSEVPQNLSASRPQDRQFILSSKKLLLSDSGFYLCAWSRDRGYEQYFGPGTRLTVT.

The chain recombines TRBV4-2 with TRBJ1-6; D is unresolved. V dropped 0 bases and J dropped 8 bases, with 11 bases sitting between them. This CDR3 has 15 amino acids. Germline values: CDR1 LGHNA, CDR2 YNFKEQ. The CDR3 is CASSQEERVYSPLHF. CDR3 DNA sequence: TGTGCCAGCAGCCAAGAAGAGAGGGTCTATTCACCCCTCCACTTT.

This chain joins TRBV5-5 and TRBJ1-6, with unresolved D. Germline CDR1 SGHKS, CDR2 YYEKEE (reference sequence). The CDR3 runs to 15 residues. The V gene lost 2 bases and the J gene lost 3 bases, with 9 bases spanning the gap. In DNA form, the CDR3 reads TGTGCCAGCAGCTTCGGGATGGGCTATAATTCACCCCTCCACTTT. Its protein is CASSFGMGYNSPLHF.

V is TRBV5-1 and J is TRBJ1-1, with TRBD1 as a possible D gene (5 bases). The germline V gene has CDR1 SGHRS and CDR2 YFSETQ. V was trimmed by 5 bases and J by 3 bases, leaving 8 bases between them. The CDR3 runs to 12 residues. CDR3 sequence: CASSGQDTEAFF. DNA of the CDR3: TGCGCCAGCAGTGGACAAGACACTGAAGCTTTCTTT.

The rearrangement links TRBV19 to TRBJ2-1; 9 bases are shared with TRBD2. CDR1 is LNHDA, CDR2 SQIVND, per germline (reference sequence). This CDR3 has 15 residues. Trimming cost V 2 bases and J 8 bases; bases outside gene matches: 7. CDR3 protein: CASSIMGLAFDEQFF. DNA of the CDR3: TGTGCCAGTAGTATAATGGGACTAGCTTTTGATGAGCAGTTCTTC.

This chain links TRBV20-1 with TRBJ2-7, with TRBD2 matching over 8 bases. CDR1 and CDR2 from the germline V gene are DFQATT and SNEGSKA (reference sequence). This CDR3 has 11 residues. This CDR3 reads CSLTSGYEQYF. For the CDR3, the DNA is TGCAGCCTTACTAGCGGCTACGAGCAGTACTTC.

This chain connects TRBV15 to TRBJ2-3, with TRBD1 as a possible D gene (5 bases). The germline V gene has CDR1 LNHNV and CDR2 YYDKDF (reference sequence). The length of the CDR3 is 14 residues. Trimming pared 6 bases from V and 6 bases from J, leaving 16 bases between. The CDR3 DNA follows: TGTGCCACCAGAAGCCGACGACAGTTGGATACGCAGTATTTT. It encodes CATRSRRQLDTQYF.

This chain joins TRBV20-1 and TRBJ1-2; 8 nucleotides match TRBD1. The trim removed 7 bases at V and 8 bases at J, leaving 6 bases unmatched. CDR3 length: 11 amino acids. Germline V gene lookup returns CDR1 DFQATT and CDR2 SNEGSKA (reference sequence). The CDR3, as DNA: TGCAGTGAGGGACAGGATAGCGGCTACACCTTC. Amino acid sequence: CSEGQDSGYTF.

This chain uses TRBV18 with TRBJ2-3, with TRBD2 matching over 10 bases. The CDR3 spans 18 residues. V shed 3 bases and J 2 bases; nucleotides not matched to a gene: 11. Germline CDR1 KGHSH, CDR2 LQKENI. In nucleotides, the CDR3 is TGTGCCAGCTCACCCAACGCTTTAGCGGGAGGACTCACAGATACGCAGTATTTT. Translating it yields CASSPNALAGGLTDTQYF.

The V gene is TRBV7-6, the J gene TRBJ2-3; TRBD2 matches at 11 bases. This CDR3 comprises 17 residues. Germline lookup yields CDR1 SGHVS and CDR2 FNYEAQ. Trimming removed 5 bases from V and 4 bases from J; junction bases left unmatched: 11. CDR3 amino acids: CASSPQMTSGKPDTQYF. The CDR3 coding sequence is TGTGCCAGCAGCCCACAGATGACTAGCGGGAAACCAGATACGCAGTATTTT.

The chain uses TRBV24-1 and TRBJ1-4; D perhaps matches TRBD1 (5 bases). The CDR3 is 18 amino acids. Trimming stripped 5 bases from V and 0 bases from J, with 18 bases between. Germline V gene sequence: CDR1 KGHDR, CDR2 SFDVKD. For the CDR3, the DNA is TGTGCCACCAGTGGCCGCACAAAACAGGTTGCAACTAATGAAAAACTGTTTTTT. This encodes CATSGRTKQVATNEKLFF.

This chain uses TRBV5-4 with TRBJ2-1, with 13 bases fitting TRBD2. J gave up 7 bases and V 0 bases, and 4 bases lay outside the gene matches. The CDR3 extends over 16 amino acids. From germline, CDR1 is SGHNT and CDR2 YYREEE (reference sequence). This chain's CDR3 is CASSLATSGRVNEQFF. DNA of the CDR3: TGTGCCAGCAGCTTGGCTACTAGCGGGAGGGTGAATGAGCAGTTCTTC.

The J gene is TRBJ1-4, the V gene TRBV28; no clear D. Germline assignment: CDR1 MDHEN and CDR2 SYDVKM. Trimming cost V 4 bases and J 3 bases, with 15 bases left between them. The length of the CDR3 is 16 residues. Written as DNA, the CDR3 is TGTGCCAGCAGTTCCCATCCACCGGTCGCTAATGAAAAACTGTTTTTT. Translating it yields CASSSHPPVANEKLFF.

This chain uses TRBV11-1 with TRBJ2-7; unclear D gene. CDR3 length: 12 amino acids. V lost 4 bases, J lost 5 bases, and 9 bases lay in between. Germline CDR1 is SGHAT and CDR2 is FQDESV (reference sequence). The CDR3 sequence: CASSYATHEQYF. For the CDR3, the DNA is TGTGCCAGCAGCTACGCCACACACGAGCAGTACTTC.

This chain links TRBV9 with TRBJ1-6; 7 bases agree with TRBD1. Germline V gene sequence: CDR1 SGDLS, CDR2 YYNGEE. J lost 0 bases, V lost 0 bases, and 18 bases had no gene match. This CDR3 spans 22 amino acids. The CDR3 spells CASSVAPSTGSTFSSYNSPLHF. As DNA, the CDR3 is TGTGCCAGCAGCGTAGCTCCATCGACAGGGAGCACCTTTAGCTCCTATAATTCACCCCTCCACTTT.

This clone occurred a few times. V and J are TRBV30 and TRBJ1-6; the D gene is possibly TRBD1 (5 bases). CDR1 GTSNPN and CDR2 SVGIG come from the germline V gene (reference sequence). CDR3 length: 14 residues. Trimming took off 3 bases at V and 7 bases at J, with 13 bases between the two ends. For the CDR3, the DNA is TGTGCCTGGAGCCGACAGAACAGAAATTCACCCCTCCACTTT. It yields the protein CAWSRQNRNSPLHF.

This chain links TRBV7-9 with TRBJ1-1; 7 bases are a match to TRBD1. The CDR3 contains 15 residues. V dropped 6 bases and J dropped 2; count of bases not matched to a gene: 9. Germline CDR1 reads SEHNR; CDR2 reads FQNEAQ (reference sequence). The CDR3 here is CASRGHRGGNTEAFF. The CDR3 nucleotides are TGTGCCAGCAGGGGACACAGGGGTGGAAACACTGAAGCTTTCTTT. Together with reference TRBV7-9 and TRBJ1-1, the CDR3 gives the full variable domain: DTGVSQNPRHKITKRGQNVTFRCDPISEHNRLYWYRQTLGQGPEFLTYFQNEAQLEKSRLLSDRFSAERPKGSFSTLEIQRTEQGDSAMYLCASRGHRGGNTEAFFGQGTRLTVV.

CDR3: CSVAHRGTGVGHEQYF. In DNA, the CDR3 is TGCAGCGTCGCACACCGCGGGACAGGGGTTGGCCACGAGCAGTACTTC. The rearrangement uses TRBV29-1 and TRBJ2-7, with 10 nucleotides matching TRBD1. Germline values: CDR1 SQVTM, CDR2 ANQGSEA. The CDR3 length is 16 residues. The junction had 16 bases not matched to a gene; V was cut back by 6 bases and J by 5 bases.

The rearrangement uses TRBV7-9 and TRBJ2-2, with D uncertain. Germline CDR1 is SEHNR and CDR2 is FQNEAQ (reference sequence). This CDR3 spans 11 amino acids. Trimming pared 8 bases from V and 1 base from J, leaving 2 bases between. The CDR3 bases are TGTGCCAGCCAGAACACCGGGGAGCTGTTTTTT. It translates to CASQNTGELFF.